Given below is one TCR beta chain in context. Its antigen remains unidentified. This entry belongs to a study of cytomegalovirus exposure and HLA in healthy donors. Study in general: Drawn from HLA-typed donors, around 85 million unique TCRs were held in an early data release.

The PCR contained 60 Vbeta and 13 Jbeta primers. Sequenced by immunoSEQ multiplex PCR; TCRdb stores in-frame clones only, minus some. The sample includes 70,000 to 95,000 clones, around four fifths of them seen just once. This CDR3 comprises 15 residues. CDR1 is MNHEY, CDR2 SVGAGI, per germline. With 2 bases removed from V and 7 bases from J, the gap between germline ends came to 14 bases. Study outcomes and limitations: There was a cluster of highly shared sequence variants that was likely a sequencing artifact.

The origin of this receptor is a young man in good health and CMV-seropositive. The J gene is TRBJ2-2, the V gene TRBV6-5, with a weak D call TRBD1 (6 bases). The sample consisted of PBMCs. The CDR3 DNA reads TGTGCCAGCAGTTACACGGGACATAGAGGCGGGGAGCTGTTTTTT. Its protein is CASSYTGHRGGELFF.